The 26 T cell receptor beta chains given below trace back to one sample, sequenced in a study of CD8 T cells in ankylosing spondylitis. Antigens for these TCRs are unknown. Study findings and constraints: Ankylosing spondylitis blood seemed to carry a telltale TCR beta motif made of fewer than ten highly homologous variants.

TCRdb called the 5' RACE reads again in MiXCR, with one record for every CDR3 protein. The sample has 200,000 to 250,000 distinct CDR3 sequences; more than 5.5% are singletons. Specimen: blood, either unsorted or a sorted T cell fraction (not recorded which). The source of these receptors is a male donor with ankylosing spondylitis.

This clonotype was seen at least ten times. The chain has TRBV28 and TRBJ2-2; a possible D gene is TRBD1 (6 bases). Between the trimmed V and J ends, which lost 7 bases and 2 bases, there was a span of 14 bases. CDR1 is MDHEN and CDR2 is SYDVKM in the germline V gene. This CDR3 contains 15 residues. CDR3 residues: CASNDPDRNTGELFF. CDR3 coding DNA: TGTGCCAGCAACGACCCGGACAGAAACACCGGGGAGCTGTTTTTT. The full variable domain, with the rest looked up from reference TRBV28 and TRBJ2-2, is DVKVTQSSRYLVKRTGEKVFLECVQDMDHENMFWYRQDPGLGLRLIYFSYDVKMKEKGDIPEGYSVSREKKERFSLILESASTNQTSMYLCASNDPDRNTGELFFGEGSRLTVL.

This clonotype appeared many times. The chain is built from TRBV27 and TRBJ1-5; TRBD1 aligns across 10 bases. Looked up from germline, CDR1 is MNHEY and CDR2 is SMNVEV (reference sequence). The CDR3 loop spans 15 amino acids. V was clipped by 2 bases and J by 2 bases; unmatched bases: 0. CDR3 in amino acids: CASSLGTGGNQPQHF. The DNA of the CDR3 is TGTGCCAGCAGTTTAGGGACAGGGGGCAATCAGCCCCAGCATTTT.

This clonotype was picked up many times. The J gene is TRBJ2-5, the V gene TRBV10-3; D ambiguous. Trimming took off 2 bases at V and 0 bases at J, with 4 bases between the two ends. The germline CDR1 and CDR2 sequences are ENHRY and SYGVKD. CDR3 size: 13 residues. CDR3 sequence (DNA): TGTGCCATCAGTGAGGACTACCAAGAGACCCAGTACTTC. Translation gives CAISEDYQETQYF.

The chain joins TRBV10-3 to TRBJ2-7; D is perhaps TRBD2 (6 bases). This CDR3 has 12 amino acids. Germline V gene sequence: CDR1 ENHRY, CDR2 SYGVKD. V was trimmed by 6 bases and J by 0 bases, leaving 6 bases between them. The CDR3 bases are TGTGCCATCAGGCGGGACTCCTACGAGCAGTACTTC. Its protein product is CAIRRDSYEQYF.

On this clonotype itself: This could be a read error, since a much larger clone is one nucleotide away. The chain joins TRBV5-1 to TRBJ2-7; D is perhaps TRBD1 or TRBD2 (5 bases each). CDR1 is SGHRS, CDR2 YFSETQ, per germline. The CDR3 runs 13 residues. CDR3 coding DNA: TGCGCCAGCAGCTACGGCAGGGACGAGGAGCAGCACTTC. This gives the protein CASSYGRDEEQHF.

This clonotype was counted a few times. The chain links TRBV2 to TRBJ1-1; 7 positions match TRBD1. V lost 5 bases, J lost 1 base, and 1 base stayed unmatched. CDR3 length equals 13 residues. In germline, CDR1 is SNHLY, CDR2 FYNNEI. CDR3 nucleotides: TGTGCCAGCAGTAGGGGGCGGAACACTGAAGCTTTCTTT. This translates into CASSRGRNTEAFF.

The rearrangement links TRBV4-3 to TRBJ2-7; TRBD1 is a possible D gene (6 bases). Germline values: CDR1 LGHNA, CDR2 YSLEER. CDR3 length: 15 amino acids. The germline V and J ends were trimmed by 4 bases and 3 bases, with 16 bases remaining between them. CDR3 sequence: CASSPGQGFFYEQYF. The DNA of the CDR3 is TGCGCCAGCAGCCCCGGGCAGGGGTTTTTCTACGAGCAGTACTTC.

In DNA form, the CDR3 reads TGTGCCAGCAGTTTAGTCCAGAATCAGCCCCAGCATTTT. It translates to CASSLVQNQPQHF. J is TRBJ1-5 and V is TRBV27; D is unresolved. The CDR3 sequence is 13 residues long. In germline, CDR1 is MNHEY, CDR2 SMNVEV (reference sequence). Trimming took 2 bases from V and 4 from J, leaving 6 bases between them.

This clonotype has more than one count but fewer than ten. The chain uses TRBV7-9 and TRBJ2-5; TRBD1 is a possible D gene (6 bases). This CDR3 has 15 amino acids. Trimming took off 4 bases at V and 5 bases at J, with 17 bases between the two ends. CDR1 is SEHNR, CDR2 FQNEAQ, per germline (reference sequence). CDR3 in amino acids: CASSYPPATGETQYF. The CDR3 DNA reads as TGTGCCAGCAGCTACCCTCCGGCCACAGGGGAGACCCAGTACTTC.

This clonotype appeared many times. This chain joins TRBV6-1 and TRBJ1-4; a possible D gene is TRBD1 (5 bases). Trimming removed 3 bases from V and 5 bases from J, with 13 bases in between. Germline V gene data show CDR1 as MNHNS and CDR2 as SASEGT. The CDR3 is made up of 15 amino acids. CDR3 residues: CASSDSGQPNEKLFF. CDR3 DNA: TGTGCCAGCAGTGACAGCGGACAACCGAATGAAAAACTGTTTTTT.

Ten or more counts support this clonotype. V is TRBV20-1 and J is TRBJ2-7, with TRBD1 as a possible D gene (6 bases). V lost 0 bases, J lost 0 bases, and 12 bases lay in between. CDR1 is DFQATT and CDR2 is SNEGSKA in the germline V gene (reference sequence). This CDR3 is 15 amino acids long. Here the CDR3 DNA reads TGCAGTGCTAGAGATGGGCAGGGGAGCTCCTACGAGCAGTACTTC. This codes for CSARDGQGSSYEQYF.

There are many counts of this clonotype. The CDR3 loop is CASSQDGYEQYF. As DNA, the CDR3 is TGCGCCAGCAGCCAAGATGGTTACGAGCAGTACTTC. This chain joins TRBV4-3 and TRBJ2-7, with D unclear. Germline values: CDR1 LGHNA, CDR2 YSLEER. The V and J ends lost 0 bases and 4 bases respectively, with 4 bases between them. CDR3 size: 12 residues.

This clonotype was found many times. V usage is TRBV6-6 and J usage is TRBJ1-2; no clear D gene. CDR1 MNHNY and CDR2 SVGAGI come from the germline V gene (reference sequence). Trimming cost V 8 bases and J 4 bases, with 11 bases left between them. This CDR3 is 12 amino acids long. The DNA of the CDR3 is TGTGCCAGCCATTTCGGGTCCTATGGCTACACCTTC. It encodes CASHFGSYGYTF.

Ten or more counts support this clonotype. V is TRBV9 and J is TRBJ1-4; D not resolved. CDR3 length equals 15 residues. Germline V gene sequence: CDR1 SGDLS, CDR2 YYNGEE. Trimming took off 2 bases at V and 8 bases at J, with 16 bases between the two ends. The CDR3 DNA reads as TGTGCCAGCAGCGTCGTTGGAGTACCTGGGGAAAAACTGTTTTTT. Amino acids: CASSVVGVPGEKLFF.

The genes are TRBV7-9 and TRBJ1-2; D remains ambiguous. This CDR3 is built from 15 residues. Germline V gives CDR1 SEHNR, CDR2 FQNEAQ (reference sequence). With 5 bases removed from V and 9 bases from J, the gap between germline ends came to 22 bases. CDR3 DNA: TGTGCCAGCAGCCAACTCAGACTGCCCGTGTATAGCTACACCTTC. Its translation: CASSQLRLPVYSYTF.

Ten or more counts support this clonotype. The V and J genes are TRBV20-1 and TRBJ2-1; D possibly corresponds to TRBD2 (5 bases). Trimming cost V 6 bases and J 6 bases, with 9 bases left between them. From germline, CDR1 is DFQATT and CDR2 SNEGSKA (reference sequence). The CDR3 length is 11 residues. Here the CDR3 reads CSALRGNEQFF. The CDR3 region has the DNA TGCAGTGCATTACGGGGCAATGAGCAGTTCTTC.

Only a few counts were recorded for this clonotype. The CDR3 region is CASSQSDRGQEDTEAFF. CDR3 sequence (DNA): TGCGCCAGCAGTCAATCGGACAGGGGGCAGGAGGACACTGAAGCTTTCTTT. The chain uses TRBV23-1 and TRBJ1-1, with 11 bases matching TRBD1. TRBV23-1 belongs to the ORF category, with a function that is uncertain. After removal of 0 bases from V and 3 bases from J, the junction contained 6 bases not matched to a gene. The CDR3 spans 17 residues.

Only a few counts were recorded for this clonotype. The chain couples TRBV5-1 to TRBJ2-1; the match to TRBD1 covers 8 bases. The trim removed 4 bases at V and 6 bases at J, leaving 3 bases unmatched. In germline, CDR1 is SGHRS, CDR2 YFSETQ. The CDR3 has 13 residues. CDR3 residues: CASSAGQVNEQFF. CDR3 coding DNA: TGCGCCAGCAGCGCGGGACAGGTCAATGAGCAGTTCTTC.

This clonotype was seen many times. The chain links TRBV6-5 to TRBJ2-7, with unresolved D. V was trimmed by 2 bases and J by 0 bases, leaving 11 bases between them. This CDR3 is 15 amino acids long. Germline values: CDR1 MNHEY, CDR2 SVGAGI. The CDR3 DNA reads as TGTGCCAGCAGTTACGGGCATGAAAGCTCCTACGAGCAGTACTTC. It is translated as CASSYGHESSYEQYF.

The genes are TRBV7-6 and TRBJ1-5, with D possibly being TRBD1 (6 bases). This CDR3 has 19 amino acids. Germline CDR1 and CDR2: SGHVS and FNYEAQ. Trimming shortened V by 2 bases and J by 5 bases, and 25 bases separated the two germline ends. The CDR3 DNA follows: TGTGCCAGCAGCTTATGCGGGACGCGCCCAGAGGGGGTTTATCAGCCCCAGCATTTT. Translated, it gives CASSLCGTRPEGVYQPQHF.

This clonotype was counted at least ten times. V gene TRBV25-1 combines with J gene TRBJ2-7, with D perhaps TRBD1 (7 bases). Trimming pared 4 bases from V and 0 bases from J, leaving 16 bases between. In germline, CDR1 is MGHDK, CDR2 SYGVNS. This CDR3 has 16 amino acids. The CDR3 region is CASSGTRGESSYEQYF. CDR3 nucleotide sequence: TGTGCCAGCAGTGGTACCAGGGGGGAAAGCTCCTACGAGCAGTACTTC.

The chain employs TRBV12-3 or TRBV12-4 and TRBJ2-5; D is possibly TRBD1 (6 bases). V was trimmed by 4 bases and J by 4 bases, leaving 13 bases between them. The CDR3 extends over 14 amino acids. Written as DNA, the CDR3 is TGTGCCAGCAGTTCTACAGGGTTTCGAGAGACCCAGTACTTC. Protein: CASSSTGFRETQYF.

V and J are TRBV29-1 and TRBJ1-1; D perhaps matches TRBD1 (6 bases). Germline lookup yields CDR1 SQVTM and CDR2 ANQGSEA. Trimming pared 8 bases from V and 1 base from J, leaving 11 bases between. The CDR3 runs 12 residues. In nucleotides, the CDR3 is TGCAGCCCGGGACATACGAACACTGAAGCTTTCTTT. Protein sequence: CSPGHTNTEAFF.

This clonotype turned up a few times. This CDR3 reads CASSLAQYNSPLHF. In DNA form, the CDR3 reads TGTGCCAGCAGTTTAGCGCAGTATAATTCACCCCTCCACTTT. This rearrangement joins TRBV28 to TRBJ1-6; D not certain. Trimming left V 2 bases short and J 4 bases short, with 6 bases between. The CDR3 loop spans 14 amino acids. Germline assignment: CDR1 MDHEN and CDR2 SYDVKM.

This clonotype was seen ten or more times. The rearrangement uses TRBV9 and TRBJ1-1, with a weak D call TRBD1 (5 bases). Trimming left V 0 bases short and J 5 bases short, with 14 bases between. The CDR3 covers 15 residues. The germline V gene has CDR1 SGDLS and CDR2 YYNGEE. The CDR3 bases are TGTGCCAGCAGCGTAGGCGGAGGGGCGGGTACTGAAGCTTTCTTT. This translates into CASSVGGGAGTEAFF.

CDR3 residues: CASSLDRGQISGANVLTF. CDR3 nucleotide sequence: TGTGCCAGCAGCTTAGATCGAGGACAAATCTCTGGGGCCAACGTCCTGACTTTC. The chain combines TRBV11-2 with TRBJ2-6; TRBD1 is a possible D gene (5 bases). The CDR3 is 18 residues long. CDR1 SGHAT and CDR2 FQNNGV come from the germline V gene. Trimming took 0 bases from V and 0 from J, leaving 12 bases between them. Using reference TRBV11-2 and TRBJ2-6 for the parts outside the CDR3, the full variable domain is EAGVAQSPRYKIIEKRQSVAFWCNPISGHATLYWYQQILGQGPKLLIQFQNNGVVDDSQLPKDRFSAERLKGVDSTLKIQPAKLEDSAVYLCASSLDRGQISGANVLTFGAGSRLTVL.